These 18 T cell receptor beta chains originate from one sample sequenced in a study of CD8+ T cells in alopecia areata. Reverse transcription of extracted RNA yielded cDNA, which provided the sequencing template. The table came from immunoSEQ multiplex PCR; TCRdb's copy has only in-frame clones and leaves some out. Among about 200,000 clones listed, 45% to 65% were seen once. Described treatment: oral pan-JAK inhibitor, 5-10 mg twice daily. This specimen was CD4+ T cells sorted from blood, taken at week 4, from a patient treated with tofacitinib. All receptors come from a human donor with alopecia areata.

Here the CDR3 DNA reads TGTGCCAGCAGCCCGGGCCCTGGGGAGCAGTTCTTC. The encoded protein is CASSPGPGEQFF. The J gene is TRBJ2-1, the V gene TRBV7-3; no firm D call. The germline V gene encodes CDR1 SGHTA and CDR2 FQGTGA. V was pared by 5 bases and J by 10 bases, with 12 bases between. This CDR3 spans 12 amino acids.

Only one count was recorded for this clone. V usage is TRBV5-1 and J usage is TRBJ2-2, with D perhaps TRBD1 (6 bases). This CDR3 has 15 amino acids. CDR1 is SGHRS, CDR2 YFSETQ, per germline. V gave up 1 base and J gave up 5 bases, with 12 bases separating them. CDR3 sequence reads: CASSLMTGRTGELFF. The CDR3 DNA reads TGCGCCAGCAGCTTGATGACAGGCCGTACCGGGGAGCTGTTTTTT.

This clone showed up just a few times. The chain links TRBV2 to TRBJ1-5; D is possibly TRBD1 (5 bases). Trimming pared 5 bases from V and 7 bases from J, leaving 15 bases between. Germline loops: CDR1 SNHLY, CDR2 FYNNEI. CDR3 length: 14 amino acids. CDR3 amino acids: CASSFGGRGQPQHF. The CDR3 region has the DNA TGTGCCAGCAGTTTCGGAGGAAGGGGACAGCCCCAGCATTTT.

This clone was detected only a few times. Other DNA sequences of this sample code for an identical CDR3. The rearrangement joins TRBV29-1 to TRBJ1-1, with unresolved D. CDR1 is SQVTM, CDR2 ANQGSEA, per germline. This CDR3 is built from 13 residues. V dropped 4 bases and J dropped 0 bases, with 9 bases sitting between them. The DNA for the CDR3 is TGCAGCGTTGTTCGGCAGTTGAACACTGAAGCTTTCTTT. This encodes CSVVRQLNTEAFF.

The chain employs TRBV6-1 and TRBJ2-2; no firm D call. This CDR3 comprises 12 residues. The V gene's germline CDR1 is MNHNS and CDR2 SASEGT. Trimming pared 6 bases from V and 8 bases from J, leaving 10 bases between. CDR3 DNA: TGTGCCAGCAGCGCCAATAGGGGGGAGCTGTTTTTT. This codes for CASSANRGELFF.

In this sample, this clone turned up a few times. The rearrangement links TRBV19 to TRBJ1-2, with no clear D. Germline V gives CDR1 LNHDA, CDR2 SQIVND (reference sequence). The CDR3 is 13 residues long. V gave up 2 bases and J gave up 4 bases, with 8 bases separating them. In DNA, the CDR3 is TGTGCCAGTAGTATAACGACTTCCTATGGCTACACCTTC. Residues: CASSITTSYGYTF.

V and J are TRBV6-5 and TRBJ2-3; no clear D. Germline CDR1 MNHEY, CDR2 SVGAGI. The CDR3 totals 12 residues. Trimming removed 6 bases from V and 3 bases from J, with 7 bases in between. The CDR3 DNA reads TGTGCCAGCAGCCCCGGGACAGATACGCAGTATTTT. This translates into CASSPGTDTQYF.

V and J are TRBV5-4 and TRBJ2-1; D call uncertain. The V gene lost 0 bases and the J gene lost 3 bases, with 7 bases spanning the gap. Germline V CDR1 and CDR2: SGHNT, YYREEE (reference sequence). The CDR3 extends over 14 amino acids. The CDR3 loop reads CASSLVQDYNEQFF. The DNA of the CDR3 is TGTGCCAGCAGCTTGGTTCAGGACTACAATGAGCAGTTCTTC. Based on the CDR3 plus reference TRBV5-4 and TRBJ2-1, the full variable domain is ETGVTQSPTHLIKTRGQQVTLRCSSQSGHNTVSWYQQALGQGPQFIFQYYREEENGRGNFPPRFSGLQFPNYSSELNVNALELDDSALYLCASSLVQDYNEQFFGPGTRLTVL.

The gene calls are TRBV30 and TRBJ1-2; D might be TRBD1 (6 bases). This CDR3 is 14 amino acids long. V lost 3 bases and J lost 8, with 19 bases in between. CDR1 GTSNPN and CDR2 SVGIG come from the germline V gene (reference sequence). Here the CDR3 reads CAWSVQGPRQGYTF. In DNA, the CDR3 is TGTGCCTGGAGCGTACAGGGTCCCCGGCAGGGCTACACCTTC.

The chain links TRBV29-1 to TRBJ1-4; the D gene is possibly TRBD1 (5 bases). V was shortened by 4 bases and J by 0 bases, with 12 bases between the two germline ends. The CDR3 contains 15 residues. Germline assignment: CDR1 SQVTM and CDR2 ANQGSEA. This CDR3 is CSVGHQGATNEKLFF. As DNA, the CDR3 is TGCAGCGTTGGCCACCAGGGAGCAACTAATGAAAAACTGTTTTTT.

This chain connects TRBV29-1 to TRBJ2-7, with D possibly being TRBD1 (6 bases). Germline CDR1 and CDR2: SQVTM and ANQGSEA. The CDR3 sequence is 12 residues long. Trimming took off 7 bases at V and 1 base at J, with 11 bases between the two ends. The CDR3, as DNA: TGCAGCGGGGGGCAGGGATCCTACGAGCAGTACTTC. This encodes CSGGQGSYEQYF.

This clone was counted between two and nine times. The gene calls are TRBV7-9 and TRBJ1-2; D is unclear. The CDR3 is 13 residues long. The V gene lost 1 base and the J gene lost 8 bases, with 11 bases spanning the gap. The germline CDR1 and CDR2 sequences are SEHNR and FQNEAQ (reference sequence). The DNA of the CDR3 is TGTGCCAGCAGCTTAGACCCGTTAGGCGGCTACACCTTC. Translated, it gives CASSLDPLGGYTF.

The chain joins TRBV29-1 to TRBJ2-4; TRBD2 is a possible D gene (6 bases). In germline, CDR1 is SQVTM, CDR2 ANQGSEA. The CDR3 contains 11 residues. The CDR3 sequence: CTAIWGDIQYF. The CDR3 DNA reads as TGCACCGCTATATGGGGGGACATTCAGTACTTC.

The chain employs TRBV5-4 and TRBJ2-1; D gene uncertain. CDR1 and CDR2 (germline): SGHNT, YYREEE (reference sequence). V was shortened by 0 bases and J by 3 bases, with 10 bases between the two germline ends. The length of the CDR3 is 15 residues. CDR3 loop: CASSLDVGSYNEQFF. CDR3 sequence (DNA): TGTGCCAGCAGCTTGGACGTGGGAAGCTACAATGAGCAGTTCTTC.

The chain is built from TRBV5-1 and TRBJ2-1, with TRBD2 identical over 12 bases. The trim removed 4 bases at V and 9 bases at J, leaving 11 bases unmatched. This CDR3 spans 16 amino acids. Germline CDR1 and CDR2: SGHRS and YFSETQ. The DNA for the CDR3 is TGCGCCAGCAGCGCCAGGACTAGCGGGGCGTTTGGTGAGCAGTTCTTC. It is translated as CASSARTSGAFGEQFF.

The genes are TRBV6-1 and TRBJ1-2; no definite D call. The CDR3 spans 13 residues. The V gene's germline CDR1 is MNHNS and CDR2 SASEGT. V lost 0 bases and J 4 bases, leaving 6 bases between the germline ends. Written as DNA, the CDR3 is TGTGCCAGCAGTGAAGCGTACGGCTATGGCTACACCTTC. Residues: CASSEAYGYGYTF.

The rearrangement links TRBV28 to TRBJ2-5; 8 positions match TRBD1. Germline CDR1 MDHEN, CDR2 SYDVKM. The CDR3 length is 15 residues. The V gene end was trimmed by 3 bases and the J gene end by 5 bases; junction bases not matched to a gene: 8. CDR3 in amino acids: CASSFLTGGGETQYF. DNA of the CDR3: TGTGCCAGCAGTTTTCTTACAGGGGGTGGGGAGACCCAGTACTTC. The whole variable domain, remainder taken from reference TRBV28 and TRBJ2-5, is DVKVTQSSRYLVKRTGEKVFLECVQDMDHENMFWYRQDPGLGLRLIYFSYDVKMKEKGDIPEGYSVSREKKERFSLILESASTNQTSMYLCASSFLTGGGETQYFGPGTRLLVL.

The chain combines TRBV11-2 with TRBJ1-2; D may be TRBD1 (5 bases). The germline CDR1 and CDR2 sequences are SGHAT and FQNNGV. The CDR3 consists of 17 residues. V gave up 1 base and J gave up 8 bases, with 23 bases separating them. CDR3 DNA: TGTGCCAGCAGCTTAGTAATGGTGACAGCCGTGGGGAAGGGCTACACCTTC. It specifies CASSLVMVTAVGKGYTF. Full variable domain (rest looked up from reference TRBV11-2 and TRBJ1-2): EAGVAQSPRYKIIEKRQSVAFWCNPISGHATLYWYQQILGQGPKLLIQFQNNGVVDDSQLPKDRFSAERLKGVDSTLKIQPAKLEDSAVYLCASSLVMVTAVGKGYTFGSGTRLTVV.